This record concerns one T cell receptor beta chain sequence. The antigen is undetermined. The data derive from a study of T cell responses to AZD1222 COVID-19 vaccine. The overall study: The analysis combined second doses at about 4 or about 12 weeks.

TCRdb's copy holds only in-frame clones and misses some; the assay was immunoSEQ multiplex PCR. The sample includes about 120,000 clones, 81% of them seen just once. Notes on the study in general: Spike-wide vaccine-associated CD4 TCRs dominated at 160-218 and 743-854. Baseline seropositives among AZD1222 recipients totaled only five to seven. Repertoires were obtained only post-peak T cell response.

This receptor was obtained from an adult in good health. Here the sequenced sample was peripheral blood, taken on day 0 of AZD1222 vaccination.

The CDR3 coding sequence is TGTGCCAGCAGTTGGGACAGGGGGAACACTAATGAAAAACTGTTTTTT. It is translated as CASSWDRGNTNEKLFF. The V and J genes are TRBV28 and TRBJ1-4; 11 positions match TRBD1. After removal of 4 bases from V and 2 bases from J, the junction contained 3 bases not matched to a gene. This CDR3 spans 16 amino acids. CDR1 and CDR2 (germline): MDHEN, SYDVKM.